The next 25 T cell receptor beta chains were all read from a single sample in a study of blood T cell repertoires in COVID-19. Libraries were prepared by immunoSEQ multiplex PCR; TCRdb keeps only in-frame clonotypes and omits some of them. Among some 250,000 clones listed, around nine tenths were seen once. Input material: peripheral blood. The receptors stem from an older woman with active or convalescent COVID-19.

The sample holds a few counts of this clone. The chain employs TRBV5-1 and TRBJ1-1; TRBD1 agrees at 8 bases. The J segment lost 4 bases and the V segment lost 0 bases, leaving 5 bases of the junction unmatched. This CDR3 is 15 amino acids long. CDR1 SGHRS and CDR2 YFSETQ come from the germline V gene. The CDR3 DNA reads as TGCGCCAGCAGCTTGGGACAGGGGATGACCACTGAAGCTTTCTTT. Protein product: CASSLGQGMTTEAFF. The full variable domain, completed using reference TRBV5-1 and TRBJ1-1, is KAGVTQTPRYLIKTRGQQVTLSCSPISGHRSVSWYQQTPGQGLQFLFEYFSETQRNKGNFPGRFSGRQFSNSRSEMNVSTLELGDSALYLCASSLGQGMTTEAFFGQGTRLTVV.

The genes are TRBV18 and TRBJ1-1; 8 nucleotides line up with TRBD1. The germline gives CDR1 KGHSH, CDR2 LQKENI. The junction had 10 bases not matched to a gene; V was cut back by 3 bases and J by 4 bases. This CDR3 spans 16 amino acids. The CDR3, as DNA: TGTGCCAGCTCACCGCGAAACAGGGGGGGGAGCACTGAAGCTTTCTTT. Translation gives CASSPRNRGGSTEAFF.

The chain recombines TRBV12-3 or TRBV12-4 with TRBJ2-1; D call uncertain. The CDR3 has 11 amino acids. Trimming pared 8 bases from V and 2 bases from J, leaving 4 bases between. CDR3 bases: TGTGCCAGCGGCACCTACAATGAGCAGTTCTTC. Translated, it gives CASGTYNEQFF.

This clone has only one observation. The CDR3 nucleotides are TGTGCCAGCAGTTTGCCCGGGACAGGGAGAGAAAAACTGTTTTTT. This gives the protein CASSLPGTGREKLFF. This chain joins TRBV28 and TRBJ1-4, with 9 bases matching TRBD1. The germline V gene has CDR1 MDHEN and CDR2 SYDVKM. CDR3 length: 15 residues. Trimming at V came to 3 bases and at J to 8 bases, leaving 7 bases not matched to a gene. The full variable domain, with the rest looked up from reference TRBV28 and TRBJ1-4, is DVKVTQSSRYLVKRTGEKVFLECVQDMDHENMFWYRQDPGLGLRLIYFSYDVKMKEKGDIPEGYSVSREKKERFSLILESASTNQTSMYLCASSLPGTGREKLFFGSGTQLSVL.

The rearrangement links TRBV4-1 to TRBJ1-2; D gene ambiguous. This CDR3 contains 15 residues. Germline CDR1 reads MGHRA; CDR2 reads YSYEKL. The V end lost 0 bases, the J end lost 1 base, and 9 bases lay between the germline ends. In nucleotides, the CDR3 is TGCGCCAGCAGCCAAGAGCGGGGAGTTAACTATGGCTACACCTTC. Translation gives CASSQERGVNYGYTF.

The chain uses TRBV7-2 and TRBJ2-7, with TRBD2 as a possible D gene (5 bases). Trimming shortened V by 7 bases and J by 3 bases, and 16 bases separated the two germline ends. The V gene's germline CDR1 is SGHTA and CDR2 FQGNSA. There are 14 residues in the CDR3. This CDR3 reads CASTSFGVDYEQYF. The CDR3 DNA is TGTGCCAGCACATCATTCGGGGTCGACTACGAGCAGTACTTC.

The genes are TRBV6-2 or TRBV6-3 and TRBJ2-7; 9 nucleotides agree with TRBD2. The CDR3 is made up of 17 amino acids. V was clipped by 4 bases and J by 0 bases; unmatched bases: 10. Germline V CDR1 and CDR2: MNHEY, SVGEGT. Here the CDR3 reads CASSLWASGGPSYEQYF. CDR3 DNA sequence: TGTGCCAGCAGTTTATGGGCGAGCGGGGGGCCCTCCTACGAGCAGTACTTC.

The chain is built from TRBV5-1 and TRBJ1-1; 8 bases match TRBD1. The CDR3 runs to 14 residues. Germline CDR1 reads SGHRS; CDR2 reads YFSETQ. The V segment lost 0 bases and the J segment 7 bases; nucleotides outside the gene matches: 5. For the CDR3, the DNA is TGCGCCAGCAGCTTGGGACAGGGGATATTTGAAGCTTTCTTT. Protein product: CASSLGQGIFEAFF.

The chain is built from TRBV5-1 and TRBJ1-1; 8 positions agree with TRBD1. V lost 4 bases and J lost 6; bases outside the gene matches: 5. The germline CDR1 and CDR2 sequences are SGHRS and YFSETQ. The CDR3 is 13 residues long. CDR3 loop: CASSQRTGPEAFF. The CDR3 coding sequence is TGCGCCAGCAGCCAGCGGACAGGGCCTGAAGCTTTCTTT.

The chain carries TRBV19 and TRBJ1-1, with 7 bases aligning to TRBD1. Trimming cost V 11 bases and J 0 bases; bases outside gene matches: 12. The length of the CDR3 is 15 residues. Germline CDR1 reads LNHDA; CDR2 reads SQIVND (reference sequence). DNA of the CDR3: TGTGCCTCCGGCCGGAGGGGGCCAATGAACACTGAAGCTTTCTTT. Its protein product is CASGRRGPMNTEAFF.

This clone was seen a handful of times. V gene TRBV6-2 or TRBV6-3 combines with J gene TRBJ1-2; TRBD1 is a possible D gene (6 bases). The CDR3 loop spans 14 amino acids. V was trimmed by 3 bases and J by 11 bases, leaving 19 bases between them. The germline gives CDR1 MNHEY, CDR2 SVGEGT. The CDR3 spells CASSYSGTMVRYTF. The CDR3 coding sequence is TGTGCCAGCAGTTATTCCGGGACAATGGTGCGGTACACCTTC.

This clone was seen just once. The chain's CDR3 is CASGSPVDTQYF. CDR3 nucleotides: TGTGCTAGTGGTTCCCCAGTCGATACGCAGTATTTT. The gene calls are TRBV12-5 and TRBJ2-3, with D unclear. In germline, CDR1 is LGHNT, CDR2 FRNRAP. The V gene lost 4 bases and the J gene lost 6 bases, with 8 bases spanning the gap. CDR3 length equals 12 residues.

This chain links TRBV7-2 with TRBJ1-1; no definite D call. This CDR3 region has 13 residues. Trimming took 7 bases from V and 5 from J, leaving 14 bases between them. Germline V gene lookup returns CDR1 SGHTA and CDR2 FQGNSA. CDR3 protein: CASTQLAVTEAFF. CDR3 DNA sequence: TGTGCCAGCACCCAATTGGCAGTAACTGAAGCTTTCTTT.

The chain couples TRBV4-1 to TRBJ1-3; D remains unclear. CDR1 is MGHRA, CDR2 YSYEKL, per germline. The germline V and J ends were trimmed by 0 bases and 3 bases, with 9 bases remaining between them. The CDR3 length is 15 residues. The CDR3 nucleotides read TGCGCCAGCAGCCAAGATGAGGGTTTTGGAAACACCATATATTTT. This translates into CASSQDEGFGNTIYF.

This chain connects TRBV11-2 to TRBJ1-2; 7 bases agree with TRBD1. This CDR3 comprises 14 residues. Trimming removed 5 bases from V and 4 bases from J; junction bases left unmatched: 7. CDR1 is SGHAT and CDR2 is FQNNGV in the germline V gene. CDR3 sequence reads: CASSPTGASYGYTF. CDR3 in DNA: TGTGCCAGCAGCCCCACAGGGGCTTCCTATGGCTACACCTTC.

In its sample, this clone was seen once. The V call is TRBV19, the J call TRBJ2-7; 7 positions match TRBD1. V lost 5 bases, J lost 0 bases, and 10 bases stayed unmatched. This CDR3 contains 16 residues. Germline V gene data show CDR1 as LNHDA and CDR2 as SQIVND (reference sequence). The CDR3 loop reads CASSFPGQKNSYEQYF. DNA for the CDR3: TGTGCCAGTAGTTTCCCGGGACAGAAGAACTCCTACGAGCAGTACTTC. The full variable domain, in which reference TRBV19 and TRBJ2-7 provide the parts outside the CDR3, is DGGITQSPKYLFRKEGQNVTLSCEQNLNHDAMYWYRQDPGQGLRLIYYSQIVNDFQKGDIAEGYSVSREKKESFPLTVTSAQKNPTAFYLCASSFPGQKNSYEQYFGPGTRLTVT.

This sequence joins TRBV14 and TRBJ2-7; 11 bases are a match to TRBD1. V lost 3 bases to trimming and J lost 4 bases; unmatched junction nucleotides: 11. The germline gives CDR1 SGHDN, CDR2 FVKESK. The CDR3 is 17 residues long. CDR3 in amino acids: CASSHGPGTGGSYEQYF. The CDR3 nucleotides are TGTGCCAGCAGCCACGGGCCAGGGACAGGGGGTTCATACGAGCAGTACTTC. The complete variable domain, with remaining parts taken from reference TRBV14 and TRBJ2-7, reads EAGVTQFPSHSVIEKGQTVTLRCDPISGHDNLYWYRRVMGKEIKFLLHFVKESKQDESGMPNNRFLAERTGGTYSTLKVQPAELEDSGVYFCASSHGPGTGGSYEQYFGPGTRLTVT.

The CDR3 nucleotides read TGTGCCAGCCGACCGGGACAGGGGGCCTGGGCTTTCTTT. This gives the protein CASRPGQGAWAFF. V usage is TRBV19 and J usage is TRBJ1-1; 12 nucleotides match TRBD1. Losses at the gene ends were 9 bases for V and 11 bases for J; bases not matched to a gene: 10. Germline assignment: CDR1 LNHDA and CDR2 SQIVND (reference sequence). This CDR3 spans 13 amino acids.

V and J are TRBV3-1 (or the pseudogene TRBV3-2) and TRBJ1-1; 8 bases are a match to TRBD1. CDR3 length: 13 residues. Germline CDR1 reads LGHDT; CDR2 reads YNNKEL (reference sequence). Trimming cost V 4 bases and J 10 bases; bases outside gene matches: 8. Written as DNA, the CDR3 is TGTGCCAGCAGCCGAGGGACAGGCCAGGGAGCTTTCTTT. It yields the protein CASSRGTGQGAFF.

The rearrangement uses TRBV10-2 and TRBJ2-1; TRBD2 might be the D (6 bases). The CDR3 has 18 amino acids. Trimming stripped 2 bases from V and 2 bases from J, with 19 bases between. Germline V CDR1 and CDR2: WSHSY, SAAADI. In DNA, the CDR3 is TGCGCCAGCAGTGAGAGAAGGAATAGGCGGGGAACCTACAATGAGCAGTTCTTC. Protein product: CASSERRNRRGTYNEQFF.

Here the CDR3 DNA reads TGTGCCGTCCTGGGACAAACCAGCTATGGCTACACCTTC. Amino acid sequence: CAVLGQTSYGYTF. The rearrangement uses TRBV10-3 and TRBJ1-2, with D possibly being TRBD1 (6 bases). The V and J ends lost 11 bases and 4 bases respectively, with 17 bases between them. This CDR3 has 13 residues. Germline V gives CDR1 ENHRY, CDR2 SYGVKD.

This clone was observed a single time. The chain combines TRBV19 with TRBJ1-2; D is unclear. Germline V lookup: CDR1 LNHDA, CDR2 SQIVND (reference sequence). The V end was cut by 6 bases, the J end by 4 bases, with 6 bases between. CDR3 length: 11 amino acids. CDR3 sequence reads: CASSLGYGYTF. CDR3 in DNA: TGTGCCAGTAGCCTAGGCTATGGCTACACCTTC.

This chain links TRBV4-3 with TRBJ1-1, with D unclear. This CDR3 region has 11 residues. The germline CDR1 and CDR2 sequences are LGHNA and YSLEER. Trimming stripped 4 bases from V and 4 bases from J, with 4 bases between. The CDR3 sequence is CASSRATEAFF. DNA of the CDR3: TGCGCCAGCAGCCGGGCCACTGAAGCTTTCTTT.

The gene calls are TRBV4-3 and TRBJ2-7; D is perhaps TRBD2 (5 bases). The germline V gene has CDR1 LGHNA and CDR2 YSLEER. Trimming left V 0 bases short and J 3 bases short, with 9 bases between. The CDR3 is 14 residues long. CDR3 residues: CASSQDPGIYEQYF. The CDR3 DNA reads TGCGCCAGCAGCCAAGACCCGGGAATCTACGAGCAGTACTTC.

V is TRBV7-2 and J is TRBJ2-2; perhaps TRBD2 as D (6 bases). The CDR3 runs 17 residues. Between the trimmed V and J ends, which lost 0 bases and 1 base, there was a span of 12 bases. Germline loops: CDR1 SGHTA, CDR2 FQGNSA. CDR3 loop: CASSLARGLRNTGELFF. The CDR3 coding sequence is TGTGCCAGCAGCTTAGCGCGGGGACTGCGGAACACCGGGGAGCTGTTTTTT.